The 15 T cell receptor beta chains reported below all come from one sample, sequenced in a study of T cells after yellow fever vaccination (dated by TCRdb to between 2018 and 2020). Library prep was done by 5' RACE. The run used an Illumina HiSeq 2500. TCRdb's own reprocessing of the public reads used fastp at Q25 and MiXCR and kept productive beta chains. Each CDR3 protein gets just one entry, which takes the most common genes and DNA from the rows behind it. Present in this sample are fewer than 150,000 distinct CDR3 sequences, roughly 8.2% of which were seen just once. The top ten clones comprise about 0.73% of the sample. What this sample's treatment or condition label stands for: live attenuated yellow fever vaccine strain. The material was CD4+ T cells sorted from PBMCs, obtained 5 days after the yellow fever booster vaccination. The receptors shown here come from a man between 25 and 39 years old who received the YFV17D yellow fever vaccine.

This clonotype was detected ten times or more. The gene calls are TRBV9 and TRBJ2-7, with TRBD2 identical over 10 bases. This CDR3 has 17 residues. Germline assignment: CDR1 SGDLS and CDR2 YYNGEE. With 4 bases clipped from V and 5 bases from J, the junction kept 15 bases outside the gene matches. CDR3 DNA sequence: TGTGCCAGCAGCCCCTGGGAGCGGGAGGGCCGGCACGACGAGCAGTACTTC. This sequence encodes CASSPWEREGRHDEQYF. The full variable domain, with the rest looked up from reference TRBV9 and TRBJ2-7, is DSGVTQTPKHLITATGQRVTLRCSPRSGDLSVYWYQQSLDQGLQFLIQYYNGEERAKGNILERFSAQQFPDLHSELNLSSLELGDSALYFCASSPWEREGRHDEQYFGPGTRLTVT.

This clonotype was counted ten times or more. V usage is TRBV24-1 and J usage is TRBJ2-1, with TRBD1 matching over 8 bases. Trimming cost V 3 bases and J 2 bases; bases outside gene matches: 2. The germline gives CDR1 KGHDR, CDR2 SFDVKD. The CDR3 totals 15 residues. CDR3 DNA: TGTGCCACCAGTGATGCAGGGGGCACCTACAATGAGCAGTTCTTC. The encoded protein is CATSDAGGTYNEQFF.

There are a few counts of this clonotype. The genes are TRBV11-2 and TRBJ2-1, with D possibly being TRBD2 (5 bases). CDR1 is SGHAT, CDR2 FQNNGV, per germline. Trimming removed 5 bases at V and 0 bases at J, with 29 bases between. The CDR3 contains 21 residues. In DNA, the CDR3 is TGTGCCAGCAGCGCCCCGAGGGTCGGACTTACCAACCCCTTCTCCTACAATGAGCAGTTCTTC. Its protein product is CASSAPRVGLTNPFSYNEQFF.

The rearrangement uses TRBV5-1 and TRBJ2-1; D is uncertain. The CDR3 has 13 amino acids. V was shortened by 1 base and J by 10 bases, with 12 bases between the two germline ends. Germline V lookup: CDR1 SGHRS, CDR2 YFSETQ. The CDR3 sequence is CASSLTTLGEQFF. In nucleotides, the CDR3 is TGCGCCAGCAGCTTGACAACCCTAGGGGAGCAGTTCTTC.

This clonotype was counted many times. V and J are TRBV7-2 and TRBJ2-7, with 8 bases matching TRBD2. Germline V gene sequence: CDR1 SGHTA, CDR2 FQGNSA. The CDR3 has 14 residues. The junction had 8 bases not matched to a gene; V was cut back by 8 bases and J by 2 bases. CDR3: CASGQTSGPYEQYF. CDR3 bases: TGTGCCAGCGGCCAAACTAGCGGTCCCTACGAGCAGTACTTC.

At least ten counts were recorded for this clonotype. This chain joins TRBV20-1 and TRBJ2-1; D is unclear. With 4 bases removed from V and 8 bases from J, the gap between germline ends came to 9 bases. The germline gives CDR1 DFQATT, CDR2 SNEGSKA (reference sequence). The CDR3 loop spans 11 amino acids. In DNA form, the CDR3 reads TGCAGTGCTACGGCTCCCCATGAGCAGTTCTTC. It specifies CSATAPHEQFF.

This clonotype was recorded many times. The chain joins TRBV5-4 to TRBJ2-2; no definite D call. CDR1 and CDR2 (germline): SGHNT, YYREEE (reference sequence). This CDR3 contains 14 residues. V lost 4 bases to trimming and J lost 0 bases, with 7 bases between them. The CDR3 here is CASSHDPNTGELFF. The CDR3 DNA sequence: TGTGCCAGCAGCCACGACCCGAACACCGGGGAGCTGTTTTTT.

In its sample, this clonotype was seen many times. The rearrangement uses TRBV27 and TRBJ2-5, with TRBD1 matching 11 bases. V lost 2 bases to trimming and J lost 6 bases; unmatched junction nucleotides: 2. The V gene's germline CDR1 is MNHEY and CDR2 SMNVEV (reference sequence). This CDR3 has 14 amino acids. CDR3: CASSLGTGGQTQYF. CDR3 DNA sequence: TGTGCCAGCAGTTTAGGGACAGGGGGTCAGACCCAGTACTTC.

This clonotype was seen ten or more times. The V gene is TRBV5-1, the J gene TRBJ1-2, with D possibly being TRBD1 (6 bases). Germline V gives CDR1 SGHRS, CDR2 YFSETQ. Trimming took 5 bases from V and 4 from J, leaving 15 bases between them. CDR3 size: 14 residues. The CDR3 DNA reads as TGCGCCAGCAGAGAGGGGGTCCCTATCTATGGCTACACCTTC. Amino acid sequence: CASREGVPIYGYTF.

This clonotype came up once. This sequence may be a read error, since a much larger clone differs from it by one base. This rearrangement joins TRBV27 to TRBJ2-3; D unclear. The V gene's germline CDR1 is MNHEY and CDR2 SMNVEV (reference sequence). The CDR3 has 14 amino acids. V shed 10 bases and J shed 4 bases, with 18 bases lying between them. As DNA, the CDR3 is TGTGCCACCACTGGCCTAGGGAACGCAGATACGCAGTATTTT. It codes for CATTGLGNADTQYF.

This clonotype came up many times. The CDR3 region is CASRPAGEGYEQYF. The CDR3 coding sequence is TGCGCCAGCAGACCAGCGGGAGAGGGCTACGAGCAGTACTTC. The gene calls are TRBV5-1 and TRBJ2-7; 8 nucleotides align to TRBD2. Germline V gives CDR1 SGHRS, CDR2 YFSETQ. After removal of 5 bases from V and 3 bases from J, the junction contained 7 bases not matched to a gene. The CDR3 runs to 14 residues.

The table lists this clonotype with many counts. The chain links TRBV7-2 to TRBJ2-2; weak D call: TRBD1 (5 bases). Germline V gene data show CDR1 as SGHTA and CDR2 as FQGNSA. The CDR3 contains 14 residues. Trimming removed 7 bases from V and 1 base from J, with 10 bases in between. The CDR3 region is CASNNQGNTGELFF. The CDR3 coding sequence is TGTGCCAGCAACAACCAGGGGAACACCGGGGAGCTGTTTTTT.

A note on this clonotype: A read error is possible here, since a much larger clone lies one base away. This chain links TRBV20-1 with TRBJ2-5; D remains unclear. From germline, CDR1 is DFQATT and CDR2 SNEGSKA (reference sequence). CDR3 size: 14 residues. The V end lost 1 base, the J end lost 2 bases, and 11 bases lay between the germline ends. The CDR3 protein is CSARALRFQETQYF. The CDR3 DNA reads TGCAGTGCTAGAGCTCTCCGGTTTCAAGAGACCCAGTACTTC.

This clonotype was seen at least ten times. The chain joins TRBV12-3 or TRBV12-4 to TRBJ2-1; a weak D match, TRBD2 (6 bases). Trimming removed 6 bases at V and 9 bases at J, with 18 bases between. The CDR3 spans 14 residues. This chain's CDR3 is CASSVPGTVGEQFF. The CDR3 DNA follows: TGTGCCAGCAGCGTTCCGGGGACTGTCGGTGAGCAGTTCTTC.

The chain links TRBV5-1 to TRBJ2-2; TRBD1 is a possible D gene (5 bases). This CDR3 has 13 amino acids. V dropped 5 bases and J dropped 9 bases, with 14 bases sitting between them. The germline CDR1 and CDR2 sequences are SGHRS and YFSETQ. The CDR3 DNA reads TGCGCCAGCAGAGGGAACCAGGGCTGGGAGCTGTTTTTT. Translating it yields CASRGNQGWELFF. Filled out from reference TRBV5-1 and TRBJ2-2, the complete variable domain reads KAGVTQTPRYLIKTRGQQVTLSCSPISGHRSVSWYQQTPGQGLQFLFEYFSETQRNKGNFPGRFSGRQFSNSRSEMNVSTLELGDSALYLCASRGNQGWELFFGEGSRLTVL.